These 22 T cell receptor beta chains originate from one sample sequenced in a study of cytomegalovirus exposure and HLA in healthy donors. The repertoire was sequenced with immunoSEQ multiplex PCR; TCRdb's copy has only in-frame clones and lacks some. The repertoire holds some 310,000 clones, with roughly 88% as singletons. Sequenced material: PBMCs. These TCRs come from a man aged 25-40 years in good health and CMV-seronegative.

The V gene is TRBV19, the J gene TRBJ1-5, with 8 bases matching TRBD1. V shed 6 bases and J 4 bases; nucleotides not matched to a gene: 11. Germline V gene lookup returns CDR1 LNHDA and CDR2 SQIVND (reference sequence). The CDR3 sequence is 16 residues long. This CDR3 is CASSGGQGWGNQPQHF. CDR3 DNA sequence: TGTGCCAGTAGCGGAGGACAGGGATGGGGAAATCAGCCCCAGCATTTT.

The table lists this clone with a count of one. The genes are TRBV5-1 and TRBJ2-6; TRBD1 aligns across 10 bases. V dropped 3 bases and J dropped 2; count of bases not matched to a gene: 11. The germline V gene encodes CDR1 SGHRS and CDR2 YFSETQ. This CDR3 spans 19 amino acids. DNA of the CDR3: TGCGCCAGCAGCTCCTCCGGGACAGGGGATGAAGCTGGGGCCAACGTCCTGACTTTC. This encodes CASSSSGTGDEAGANVLTF.

V is TRBV19 and J is TRBJ1-1; TRBD1 might be the D (5 bases). The CDR3 totals 14 residues. The V gene's germline CDR1 is LNHDA and CDR2 SQIVND (reference sequence). Trimming took off 3 bases at V and 0 bases at J, with 8 bases between the two ends. The CDR3 DNA reads as TGTGCCAGTAGTATTAGGACAATGAACACTGAAGCTTTCTTT. Translating gives CASSIRTMNTEAFF.

Only a few counts were recorded for this clone. The chain uses TRBV12-5 and TRBJ2-7; perhaps TRBD1 as D (6 bases). The length of the CDR3 is 15 residues. Looked up from germline, CDR1 is LGHNT and CDR2 is FRNRAP. Trimming took off 3 bases at V and 1 base at J, with 13 bases between the two ends. The CDR3 DNA reads as TGTGCTAGTGGTTTATTGGGGGCAGGGTCCTACGAGCAGTACTTC. Translating it yields CASGLLGAGSYEQYF.

The chain joins TRBV29-1 to TRBJ1-2; tentatively, D is TRBD1 (6 bases). This CDR3 has 14 residues. CDR1 SQVTM and CDR2 ANQGSEA come from the germline V gene. Trimming pared 6 bases from V and 2 bases from J, leaving 16 bases between. The CDR3 here is CSVAQDSSNYGYTF. CDR3 DNA: TGCAGCGTGGCCCAGGACAGCTCAAACTATGGCTACACCTTC.

This chain connects TRBV25-1 to TRBJ2-5; D call uncertain. The germline V gene encodes CDR1 MGHDK and CDR2 SYGVNS. Trimming removed 2 bases at V and 4 bases at J, with 14 bases between. CDR3 length: 15 residues. This CDR3 reads CASSEGLRVRETQYF. CDR3 bases: TGTGCCAGCAGTGAAGGTCTCCGGGTCCGAGAGACCCAGTACTTC.

This clone turned up a few times. The chain joins TRBV2 to TRBJ1-6; the match to TRBD1 covers 9 bases. From germline, CDR1 is SNHLY and CDR2 FYNNEI. The junction had 2 bases not matched to a gene; V was cut back by 6 bases and J by 8 bases. CDR3 length: 13 residues. The CDR3: CASRGQGYSPLHF. In DNA form, the CDR3 reads TGTGCCAGCAGGGGACAGGGCTATTCACCCCTCCACTTT. The entire variable domain, with the rest obtained from reference TRBV2 and TRBJ1-6, is as follows: EPEVTQTPSHQVTQMGQEVILRCVPISNHLYFYWYRQILGQKVEFLVSFYNNEISEKSEIFDDQFSVERPDGSNFTLKIRSTKLEDSAMYFCASRGQGYSPLHFGNGTRLTVT.

V and J are TRBV5-6 and TRBJ1-1; 7 bases align to TRBD1. V was pared by 4 bases and J by 3 bases, with 6 bases of the junction left unmatched. The V gene's germline CDR1 is SGHDT and CDR2 YYEEEE. CDR3 length: 14 amino acids. CDR3 amino acids: CASSPRDSYTEAFF. CDR3 DNA: TGTGCCAGCAGCCCCCGGGACAGTTACACTGAAGCTTTCTTT.

Here the CDR3 DNA reads TGTGCCAGCAGTTACGGCCAGGCTGCTAACAACGAGCAGTACTTC. Amino acids: CASSYGQAANNEQYF. The chain recombines TRBV6-5 with TRBJ2-7; D gene unclear. V was cut by 2 bases and J by 5 bases, with 16 bases left in between. CDR1 and CDR2 from the germline V gene are MNHEY and SVGAGI. This CDR3 contains 15 residues.

The chain recombines TRBV6-1 with TRBJ2-3; D may be TRBD2 (6 bases). Germline V gene sequence: CDR1 MNHNS, CDR2 SASEGT. The CDR3 covers 15 residues. The V gene lost 8 bases and the J gene lost 1 base, with 16 bases spanning the gap. Written as DNA, the CDR3 is TGTGCCAGCCGGCGGCCGGGGGACGGCACAGATACGCAGTATTTT. This codes for CASRRPGDGTDTQYF.

V is TRBV9 and J is TRBJ2-3; 9 nucleotides line up with TRBD2. This CDR3 region has 20 residues. From germline, CDR1 is SGDLS and CDR2 YYNGEE. V dropped 0 bases and J dropped 0; count of bases not matched to a gene: 14. The CDR3 region is CASSVGTTRWRGGSTDTQYF. The CDR3 DNA sequence: TGTGCCAGCAGCGTAGGGACTACCAGGTGGCGGGGGGGTAGCACAGATACGCAGTATTTT.

This chain joins TRBV11-3 and TRBJ2-1, with D maybe TRBD1 (6 bases). V dropped 5 bases and J dropped 8 bases, with 10 bases sitting between them. Germline lookup yields CDR1 SGHNT and CDR2 YENEEA. The CDR3 is 12 residues long. The CDR3 is CASSEGGHEQFF. The DNA for the CDR3 is TGTGCCAGCAGCGAAGGGGGTCATGAGCAGTTCTTC.

The chain combines TRBV7-2 with TRBJ2-5; TRBD2 matches at 7 bases. After removal of 4 bases from V and 4 bases from J, the junction contained 9 bases not matched to a gene. CDR3 length equals 15 residues. Germline V lookup: CDR1 SGHTA, CDR2 FQGNSA. CDR3 sequence reads: CASSSRREGRETQYF. Here the CDR3 DNA reads TGTGCCAGCAGCTCTCGCAGGGAGGGTCGAGAGACCCAGTACTTC.

The J gene is TRBJ2-4, the V gene TRBV11-1; D might be TRBD1 (5 bases). Germline assignment: CDR1 SGHAT and CDR2 FQDESV (reference sequence). There are 16 residues in the CDR3. V lost 0 bases and J 4 bases, leaving 13 bases between the germline ends. The CDR3 region is CASSLASVDRKNIQYF. CDR3 sequence (DNA): TGTGCCAGCAGCTTAGCGTCAGTAGACAGAAAAAACATTCAGTACTTC. The entire variable domain, with the rest obtained from reference TRBV11-1 and TRBJ2-4, is as follows: EAEVAQSPRYKITEKSQAVAFWCDPISGHATLYWYRQILGQGPELLVQFQDESVVDDSQLPKDRFSAERLKGVDSTLKIQPAELGDSAMYLCASSLASVDRKNIQYFGAGTRLSVL.

V gene TRBV19 combines with J gene TRBJ2-7; 9 bases align to TRBD1. The J segment lost 2 bases and the V segment lost 6 bases, leaving 5 bases of the junction unmatched. Germline assignment: CDR1 LNHDA and CDR2 SQIVND (reference sequence). The CDR3 runs 14 residues. CDR3 nucleotide sequence: TGTGCCAGTAGGAGGACAGGGGCGGCCTACGAGCAGTACTTC. As protein: CASRRTGAAYEQYF.

The rearrangement uses TRBV10-3 and TRBJ2-7; D is possibly TRBD1 (6 bases). Between the trimmed V and J ends, which lost 7 bases and 2 bases, there was a span of 12 bases. CDR3 length: 13 amino acids. CDR1 is ENHRY, CDR2 SYGVKD, per germline. The CDR3, as DNA: TGTGCCATCATGGGGGCCTCTACCTACGAGCAGTACTTC. Translated: CAIMGASTYEQYF.

This chain links TRBV5-1 with TRBJ1-2; TRBD1 agrees at 10 bases. The CDR3 extends over 16 amino acids. Per the germline V gene, CDR1 is SGHRS and CDR2 is YFSETQ. The ends lost 4 bases at V and 3 bases at J; junction bases unmatched: 9. The CDR3 is CASSASGTGVDYGYTF. CDR3 bases: TGCGCCAGCAGCGCCTCCGGGACAGGGGTCGACTATGGCTACACCTTC.

This clone occurred once. V usage is TRBV4-1 and J usage is TRBJ2-7; D not resolved. The germline V gene has CDR1 MGHRA and CDR2 YSYEKL. This CDR3 is built from 13 residues. The V and J ends lost 1 base and 5 bases respectively, with 9 bases between them. CDR3 sequence (DNA): TGCGCCAGCAGCCAAGCTATGATCCACGAGCAGTACTTC. This encodes CASSQAMIHEQYF.

This rearrangement joins TRBV15 to TRBJ2-5, with TRBD2 matching 10 bases. Germline V gene data show CDR1 as LNHNV and CDR2 as YYDKDF (reference sequence). V gave up 0 bases and J gave up 3 bases; unmatched junction bases: 10. This CDR3 region has 18 residues. The CDR3 DNA sequence: TGTGCCACCAGCAGAGATCTTTGGAAGCGGGGGGGCGAAGAGACCCAGTACTTC. It codes for CATSRDLWKRGGEETQYF.

The rearrangement joins TRBV19 to TRBJ1-2, with TRBD1 as a possible D gene (5 bases). V lost 1 base, J lost 4 bases, and 10 bases lay in between. The CDR3 has 14 residues. CDR1 is LNHDA and CDR2 is SQIVND in the germline V gene (reference sequence). The CDR3 spells CASSIAGGPYGYTF. Written as DNA, the CDR3 is TGTGCCAGTAGTATAGCGGGGGGTCCCTATGGCTACACCTTC. Together with reference TRBV19 and TRBJ1-2, the CDR3 gives the full variable domain: DGGITQSPKYLFRKEGQNVTLSCEQNLNHDAMYWYRQDPGQGLRLIYYSQIVNDFQKGDIAEGYSVSREKKESFPLTVTSAQKNPTAFYLCASSIAGGPYGYTFGSGTRLTVV.

A single count supports this clone. The V and J genes are TRBV6-6 and TRBJ2-5; TRBD1 aligns across 7 bases. CDR3 length: 14 amino acids. V shed 8 bases and J 6 bases; nucleotides not matched to a gene: 12. Per germline, CDR1 MNHNY and CDR2 SVGAGI (reference sequence). CDR3 in DNA: TGTGCCAGCGGATGGACAGGCGTAGTTCAGACCCAGTACTTC. This sequence encodes CASGWTGVVQTQYF.

The chain combines TRBV7-8 with TRBJ1-2; D is ambiguous. CDR1 SGHVS and CDR2 FQNEAQ come from the germline V gene. The CDR3 totals 13 residues. Trimming took 3 bases from V and 1 from J, leaving 6 bases between them. The CDR3 protein is CASSFSVNYGYTF. The CDR3 DNA reads TGTGCCAGCAGCTTTTCAGTTAACTATGGCTACACCTTC. Using reference TRBV7-8 and TRBJ1-2 for the parts outside the CDR3, the full variable domain is GAGVSQSPRYKVAKRGQDVALRCDPISGHVSLFWYQQALGQGPEFLTYFQNEAQLDKSGLPSDRFFAERPEGSVSTLKIQRTQQEDSAVYLCASSFSVNYGYTFGSGTRLTVV.